These 27 T cell receptor beta chains came from one sample sequenced in a study of T cells in localized non-small cell lung cancer. The repertoire was sequenced with immunoSEQ multiplex PCR; TCRdb's copy has only in-frame clones and lacks some. This sample has approximately 40,000 clones, with about 87% found just once. Source: peripheral blood, taken before any cancer treatment. These receptors were taken from a man aged 18 to 49 with stage I lung adenocarcinoma.

The chain couples TRBV19 to TRBJ2-7; D gene unclear. This CDR3 comprises 13 residues. Per the germline V gene, CDR1 is LNHDA and CDR2 is SQIVND (reference sequence). The V end lost 5 bases, the J end lost 3 bases, and 11 bases lay between the germline ends. CDR3 sequence (DNA): TGTGCCAGTAGTTCAACCTCAAACTACGAGCAGTACTTC. Encoded protein: CASSSTSNYEQYF. Combining the CDR3 with reference TRBV19 and TRBJ2-7 gives the whole variable domain DGGITQSPKYLFRKEGQNVTLSCEQNLNHDAMYWYRQDPGQGLRLIYYSQIVNDFQKGDIAEGYSVSREKKESFPLTVTSAQKNPTAFYLCASSSTSNYEQYFGPGTRLTVT.

The V call is TRBV19, the J call TRBJ1-6, with D tentatively TRBD1 (6 bases). CDR3 size: 13 residues. In germline, CDR1 is LNHDA, CDR2 SQIVND (reference sequence). V was clipped by 4 bases and J by 9 bases, with 10 bases between them. CDR3 sequence reads: CASSNRDVSPLHF. The CDR3 bases are TGTGCCAGTAGTAACAGGGACGTTTCACCCCTCCACTTT. Full variable domain (outside the CDR3, taken from reference TRBV19 and TRBJ1-6): DGGITQSPKYLFRKEGQNVTLSCEQNLNHDAMYWYRQDPGQGLRLIYYSQIVNDFQKGDIAEGYSVSREKKESFPLTVTSAQKNPTAFYLCASSNRDVSPLHFGNGTRLTVT.

This chain connects TRBV10-3 to TRBJ1-1; the D gene is possibly TRBD1 (6 bases). CDR1 is ENHRY and CDR2 is SYGVKD in the germline V gene. The germline V and J ends were trimmed by 6 bases and 3 bases, with 8 bases remaining between them. The CDR3 runs to 12 residues. The CDR3, as DNA: TGTGCCATCAGAAACAGGGACACTGAAGCTTTCTTT. Protein sequence: CAIRNRDTEAFF.

This clone showed up just once. The chain employs TRBV7-2 and TRBJ1-5, with D possibly matching TRBD1 (6 bases). The CDR3 sequence is 16 residues long. Germline CDR1 SGHTA, CDR2 FQGNSA. V was trimmed by 3 bases and J by 0 bases, leaving 12 bases between them. CDR3 DNA: TGTGCCAGCAGCTTCGGACAGTCCAATAGCAATCAGCCCCAGCATTTT. It encodes CASSFGQSNSNQPQHF.

This clone appeared a single time. V and J are TRBV4-2 and TRBJ2-2, with D tentatively TRBD2 (7 bases). The V end lost 4 bases, the J end lost 0 bases, and 15 bases lay between the germline ends. This CDR3 is built from 17 residues. Germline V gene data show CDR1 as LGHNA and CDR2 as YNFKEQ. CDR3 DNA: TGTGCCAGCAGCCCTTTAAGGGGGGGGACGAACACCGGGGAGCTGTTTTTT. This encodes CASSPLRGGTNTGELFF.

V is TRBV21-1 and J is TRBJ2-3; TRBD2, as called in the table, went unchecked against the DNA. TRBV21-1 is listed as a pseudogene. CDR3 length equals 18 residues. CDR3 bases: TGTGCCAGCAGCAAAGCTCTAGCGGGGGGCTACGACACAGATACGCAGTATTTT. Translating it yields CASSKALAGGYDTDTQYF.

The chain carries TRBV29-1 and TRBJ1-2, with 10 bases aligning to TRBD1. Germline CDR1 SQVTM, CDR2 ANQGSEA. J was trimmed by 4 bases and V by 4 bases; bases with no gene match: 6. The CDR3 is 14 amino acids. CDR3 sequence reads: CSVARDRGSYGYTF. CDR3 coding DNA: TGCAGCGTTGCAAGGGACAGGGGCTCCTATGGCTACACCTTC.

This clone was seen a few times. V usage is TRBV2 and J usage is TRBJ1-1; possibly TRBD1 for D (6 bases). Germline assignment: CDR1 SNHLY and CDR2 FYNNEI. V lost 6 bases to trimming and J lost 2 bases, with 10 bases between them. This CDR3 region has 13 residues. The CDR3 reads CASRGDTNTEAFF. As DNA, the CDR3 is TGTGCCAGCAGAGGGGACACCAACACTGAAGCTTTCTTT.

The V gene is TRBV13, the J gene TRBJ1-6; unclear D gene. The ends were cut back, 4 bases at V and 4 bases at J, with 14 bases in the middle. This CDR3 is 16 amino acids long. Per the germline V gene, CDR1 is PRHDT and CDR2 is FYEKMQ (reference sequence). CDR3 DNA: TGTGCCAGCAGCTCGAGACTGGGAGGGTATAATTCACCCCTCCACTTT. Translated, it gives CASSSRLGGYNSPLHF.

The chain has TRBV19 and TRBJ1-5; D is possibly TRBD1 (5 bases). Germline V gives CDR1 LNHDA, CDR2 SQIVND (reference sequence). Trimming stripped 8 bases from V and 3 bases from J, with 14 bases between. The CDR3 contains 14 residues. The CDR3 loop is CASGVQGDNQPQHF. CDR3 bases: TGTGCCAGTGGGGTGCAGGGTGACAATCAGCCCCAGCATTTT.

The chain has TRBV29-1 and TRBJ2-1; TRBD2 might be the D (6 bases). V lost 1 base and J 7 bases, leaving 8 bases between the germline ends. CDR1 is SQVTM, CDR2 ANQGSEA, per germline. There are 12 residues in the CDR3. CDR3 DNA sequence: TGCAGCGTTGAAGTAGCGGTTAATGAGCAGTTCTTC. It codes for CSVEVAVNEQFF.

This clone is classed as medium-sized. Additional DNA sequences in this sample encode the identical CDR3. The chain has TRBV5-5 and TRBJ2-1; D is ambiguous. Germline V CDR1 and CDR2: SGHKS, YYEKEE (reference sequence). The CDR3 spans 13 residues. The germline V and J ends were trimmed by 0 bases and 4 bases, with 5 bases remaining between them. CDR3 sequence reads: CASSLDSYNEQFF. The DNA for the CDR3 is TGTGCCAGCAGCTTGGACAGTTACAATGAGCAGTTCTTC.

The chain has TRBV2 and TRBJ1-1, with D perhaps matching TRBD1 (6 bases). The CDR3 length is 17 residues. The germline gives CDR1 SNHLY, CDR2 FYNNEI. The V end lost 6 bases, the J end lost 1 base, and 21 bases lay between the germline ends. The CDR3 region is CASSLDSRGRWNTEAFF. The CDR3 coding sequence is TGTGCCAGCAGCCTAGACTCCCGGGGGCGATGGAACACTGAAGCTTTCTTT.

This sequence joins TRBV28 and TRBJ1-1, with TRBD1 as a possible D gene (6 bases). CDR3 size: 15 residues. The germline V gene has CDR1 MDHEN and CDR2 SYDVKM. The V end lost 7 bases, the J end lost 1 base, and 16 bases lay between the germline ends. CDR3 protein: CASTGAKGRNTEAFF. The CDR3 nucleotides read TGTGCCAGCACGGGGGCAAAGGGGAGGAACACTGAAGCTTTCTTT.

The genes are TRBV15 and TRBJ2-7; 10 bases are a match to TRBD2. The V gene end was trimmed by 0 bases and the J gene end by 2 bases; junction bases not matched to a gene: 1. In germline, CDR1 is LNHNV, CDR2 YYDKDF (reference sequence). This CDR3 region has 15 residues. In nucleotides, the CDR3 is TGTGCCACCAGCAGAGAACTAGCGGGGCCCTACGAGCAGTACTTC. Protein: CATSRELAGPYEQYF.

The chain recombines TRBV14 with TRBJ2-7, with 10 bases fitting TRBD1. J gave up 6 bases and V 4 bases, and 6 bases lay outside the gene matches. Germline loops: CDR1 SGHDN, CDR2 FVKESK. This CDR3 contains 14 residues. This CDR3 reads CASSRRDRGVEQYF. The CDR3 DNA follows: TGTGCCAGCAGCCGCCGGGACAGGGGAGTCGAGCAGTACTTC. Based on the CDR3 plus reference TRBV14 and TRBJ2-7, the full variable domain is EAGVTQFPSHSVIEKGQTVTLRCDPISGHDNLYWYRRVMGKEIKFLLHFVKESKQDESGMPNNRFLAERTGGTYSTLKVQPAELEDSGVYFCASSRRDRGVEQYFGPGTRLTVT.

This CDR3 is CASSHLWGSGGFNEQFF. The CDR3 DNA is TGCGCCAGCAGCCACCTTTGGGGTAGCGGGGGGTTCAATGAGCAGTTCTTC. This chain uses TRBV4-1 with TRBJ2-1; 10 bases match TRBD2. This CDR3 has 17 residues. With 3 bases clipped from V and 6 bases from J, the junction kept 11 bases outside the gene matches. Germline lookup yields CDR1 MGHRA and CDR2 YSYEKL.

The chain uses TRBV4-1 and TRBJ1-4, with no clear D. Germline loops: CDR1 MGHRA, CDR2 YSYEKL. Trimming cost V 4 bases and J 7 bases, with 16 bases left between them. CDR3 size: 15 residues. The CDR3 DNA reads TGCGCCAGCAGCCCAGGACCCAGCCGGGGTGAAAAACTGTTTTTT. This gives the protein CASSPGPSRGEKLFF.

V is TRBV4-2 and J is TRBJ1-2; no clear D. The CDR3 is 13 residues long. Trimming pared 0 bases from V and 10 bases from J, leaving 12 bases between. Germline V gene lookup returns CDR1 LGHNA and CDR2 YNFKEQ. The CDR3 bases are TGTGCCAGCAGCCAAGAAATAGAGCAGGCCTACACCTTC. This codes for CASSQEIEQAYTF.

The chain recombines TRBV19 with TRBJ1-2, with 9 bases matching TRBD1. Germline V gene lookup returns CDR1 LNHDA and CDR2 SQIVND (reference sequence). The trim removed 6 bases at V and 12 bases at J, leaving 14 bases unmatched. The CDR3 runs to 14 residues. CDR3 nucleotide sequence: TGTGCCAGTAGGACTCCGGGACAGGGTTCTGATAACACCTTC. Its translation is CASRTPGQGSDNTF.

V usage is TRBV28 and J usage is TRBJ1-1; 11 nucleotides align to TRBD1. The germline V gene has CDR1 MDHEN and CDR2 SYDVKM. V lost 5 bases, J lost 5 bases, and 7 bases stayed unmatched. This CDR3 is built from 15 residues. For the CDR3, the DNA is TGTGCCAGCAGTCCAGGGACAGGGGGTCGGACTGAAGCTTTCTTT. Translating gives CASSPGTGGRTEAFF.

The CDR3 here is CASRAYGNEQFF. The CDR3 nucleotides read TGTGCCAGTAGGGCATATGGCAATGAGCAGTTCTTC. The rearrangement links TRBV19 to TRBJ2-1; D call uncertain. The CDR3 spans 12 residues. Germline V lookup: CDR1 LNHDA, CDR2 SQIVND (reference sequence). Trimming cost V 6 bases and J 6 bases, with 9 bases left between them.

This clone was detected once. The chain is built from TRBV5-1 and TRBJ1-2, with 11 bases identical to TRBD1. J gave up 8 bases and V 9 bases, and 9 bases lay outside the gene matches. Per germline, CDR1 SGHRS and CDR2 YFSETQ. This CDR3 comprises 13 residues. DNA for the CDR3: TGCGCCACCGGGACAGGGGGTCGTGGGGGCTACACCTTC. It is translated as CATGTGGRGGYTF.

The J gene is TRBJ1-5, the V gene TRBV5-1; TRBD1 matches at 8 bases. Germline V CDR1 and CDR2: SGHRS, YFSETQ. This CDR3 comprises 15 residues. With V trimmed by 0 bases and J by 4 bases, 3 bases remained unmatched. CDR3 region: CASSLETGENQPQHF. DNA of the CDR3: TGCGCCAGCAGCTTGGAGACAGGGGAAAATCAGCCCCAGCATTTT.

V and J are TRBV30 and TRBJ2-5, with 9 nucleotides matching TRBD2. Trimming at V came to 3 bases and at J to 5 bases, leaving 7 bases not matched to a gene. The CDR3 covers 14 residues. Germline V gene data show CDR1 as GTSNPN and CDR2 as SVGIG (reference sequence). The CDR3 loop is CAWRVAGAPETQYF. The CDR3 bases are TGTGCCTGGAGAGTAGCGGGGGCCCCGGAGACCCAGTACTTC.

As for this clone: This sample includes further DNA sequences coding for the same CDR3. The V call is TRBV6-5, the J call TRBJ2-1; 10 bases are shared with TRBD1. V trimming: 6 bases; J trimming: 7 bases; junction bases outside the gene matches: 6. Germline V gene sequence: CDR1 MNHEY, CDR2 SVGAGI. CDR3 length: 14 amino acids. The CDR3 here is CASSRRDRGNEQFF. The CDR3 coding sequence is TGTGCCAGCAGCCGGAGGGACAGGGGTAATGAGCAGTTCTTC.

The chain combines TRBV19 with TRBJ2-1, with a tentative D call TRBD1 (6 bases). The CDR3 runs to 16 residues. The germline CDR1 and CDR2 sequences are LNHDA and SQIVND (reference sequence). V was clipped by 9 bases and J by 2 bases, with 20 bases between them. CDR3 coding DNA: TGTGCCAGCCAAAAGGGGCGACAGGTAACCTACAATGAGCAGTTCTTC. This sequence encodes CASQKGRQVTYNEQFF. The full variable domain, completed using reference TRBV19 and TRBJ2-1, is DGGITQSPKYLFRKEGQNVTLSCEQNLNHDAMYWYRQDPGQGLRLIYYSQIVNDFQKGDIAEGYSVSREKKESFPLTVTSAQKNPTAFYLCASQKGRQVTYNEQFFGPGTRLTVL.